This T cell receptor beta chain appears in the sequencing data of a study of shared clonotypes between healthy human individuals. Study findings and constraints: Researchers sampled only blood; tissue repertoires likely differ.

About this clone itself: The antigen is undetermined.

CDR1 KGHSH and CDR2 LQKENI come from the germline V gene. The CDR3 has 13 amino acids. V was clipped by 5 bases and J by 4 bases, with 11 bases between them. Some clones are missing from TCRdb's copy, which holds only in-frame ones; the method was immunoSEQ multiplex PCR. The repertoire includes about 2.1 million clones, approximately 92% of them detected once, and less than 2% sits in the top ten. CD45RO-negative, CCR7-selected cells formed the naive CD8 fraction, which excluded terminally differentiated effector memory CD45RA+ cells. This TCR was sampled from a man younger than 35 in good health. Some clones in this sample may be carry-over from other donors' samples. The sequencing input was naive CD8+ T cells from PBMCs. The V and J genes are TRBV18 and TRBJ1-1; TRBD1 is a possible D gene (6 bases). CDR3 loop: CASSALGGTEAFF. The CDR3, as DNA: TGTGCCAGCTCAGCTCTAGGGGGCACTGAAGCTTTCTTT.